What follows is one TCR beta chain and its context. The investigators introduced synthetic TCR analog templates into each PCR as spikes. TCRdb keeps only in-frame clones here, not all; method: immunoSEQ multiplex PCR. The data contain some 90,000 clones, roughly 90% of them singletons. The sample is drawn from a study of PD-L1 blockade in urothelial cancer. Sample time point: pretreatment peripheral blood. The CDR3 sequence is 13 residues long. Germline loops: CDR1 SNHLY, CDR2 FYNNEI. V gave up 4 bases and J gave up 5 bases; unmatched junction bases: 3. The specimen was PBMCs, collected around atezolizumab (anti-PD-L1) treatment. The chain uses TRBV2 and TRBJ2-5; 8 bases align to TRBD1. This clonotype was obtained from a woman of 80 years or more with urothelial cancer. CDR3 region: CASSATGDETQYF. The CDR3 nucleotides read TGTGCCAGCAGTGCGACAGGGGATGAGACCCAGTACTTC.